This T cell receptor beta chain was captured by sequencing in a study of human T cells and chemical hapten exposure. This clonotype was seen ten or more times. The antigen remains unidentified. As for time point: pre-sensitization, week 0. Described treatment: therapeutic diphenylcyclopropenone sensitization with weekly scalp DPC. Donors were 18 to 70-year-old alopecia patients suitable for DPC. Total RNA was isolated from whole blood that had not been fractionated. TCRdb ran MiXCR on the RACE reads and lists one entry per CDR3 protein. The sample lists 180,000 or so distinct CDR3 sequences; under 35% were seen once. Study results and caveats: Expanded TCRs showed more large CDR3 clusters than pre-sensitization or healthy control sets. No shift was seen in TCRs above 1 in 1000 frequency with DPC sensitization.

The sequence was obtained from a woman in her 30s with alopecia areata. Some clones in this sample may be carry-over from other donors' samples. This sample comprised whole blood, obtained in connection with sensitization to the hapten diphenylcyclopropenone (DPC).

The CDR3, as DNA: TGTGCCAGCAGCAAAGGGCAGGGAAATTCACCCCTCCACTTT. Its translation is CASSKGQGNSPLHF. The rearrangement uses TRBV21-1 and TRBJ1-6; TRBD1 is taken as the D call from the table, unchecked against the DNA. TRBV21-1 is labeled a pseudogene. This CDR3 is 14 amino acids long.